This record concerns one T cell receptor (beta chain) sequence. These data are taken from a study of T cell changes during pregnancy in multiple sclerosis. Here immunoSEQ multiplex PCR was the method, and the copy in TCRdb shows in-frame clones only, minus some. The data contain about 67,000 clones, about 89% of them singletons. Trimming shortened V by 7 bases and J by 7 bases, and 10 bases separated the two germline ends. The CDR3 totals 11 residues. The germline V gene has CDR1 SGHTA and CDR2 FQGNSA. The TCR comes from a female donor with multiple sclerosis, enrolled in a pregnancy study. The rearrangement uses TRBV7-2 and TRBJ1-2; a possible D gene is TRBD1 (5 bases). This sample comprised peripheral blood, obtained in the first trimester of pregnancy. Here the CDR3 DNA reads TGTGCCAGCACCCCGGGGGGTGGCTACACCTTC. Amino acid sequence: CASTPGGGYTF.